The 26 T cell receptor beta chains reported below all come from one sample, sequenced in a study of cytomegalovirus exposure and HLA in healthy donors. Primers: 60 Vbeta forward and 13 Jbeta reverse. TCRdb keeps only in-frame clones here, not all; method: immunoSEQ multiplex PCR. Of approximately 200,000 clones detected, roughly 72% appear once; the ten largest clones hold about 1.9%. Sequenced input: PBMCs. The source is a young man in good health and CMV-seronegative.

This chain joins TRBV4-2 and TRBJ2-3, with D perhaps TRBD1 (6 bases). The germline V and J ends were trimmed by 4 bases and 4 bases, with 21 bases remaining between them. Per the germline V gene, CDR1 is LGHNA and CDR2 is YNFKEQ. This CDR3 is 17 amino acids long. CDR3 in amino acids: CASSLEGGTILSDTQYF. CDR3 DNA: TGTGCCAGCAGCCTGGAAGGGGGAACTATTTTGTCAGATACGCAGTATTTT.

This clone was recorded a few times. The chain is built from TRBV5-6 and TRBJ2-5; D gene uncertain. The CDR3 loop spans 11 amino acids. Trimming left V 5 bases short and J 3 bases short, with 5 bases between. Looked up from germline, CDR1 is SGHDT and CDR2 is YYEEEE. The CDR3 sequence: CASRFKETQYF. The CDR3 DNA reads TGTGCCAGCAGATTCAAAGAGACCCAGTACTTC.

The chain is built from TRBV2 and TRBJ1-2, with unresolved D. Trimming cost V 3 bases and J 3 bases, with 8 bases left between them. This CDR3 has 13 residues. Germline-derived CDR1 and CDR2 are SNHLY and FYNNEI. The DNA for the CDR3 is TGTGCCAGCAGTGAGCGGGCCGACTATGGCTACACCTTC. Residues: CASSERADYGYTF.

The chain employs TRBV5-1 and TRBJ1-5, with 7 bases fitting TRBD1. The V and J ends lost 4 bases and 7 bases, in that order; junction bases with no gene match: 8. This CDR3 has 14 amino acids. CDR1 SGHRS and CDR2 YFSETQ come from the germline V gene. The CDR3 DNA follows: TGCGCCAGCAGCCTGGGTCAGGGGGACCAGCCCCAGCATTTT. Its protein product is CASSLGQGDQPQHF.

Only one count was recorded for this clone. This sequence joins TRBV27 and TRBJ1-2; TRBD1 matches at 9 bases. Germline CDR1 MNHEY, CDR2 SMNVEV (reference sequence). The CDR3 totals 15 residues. J was trimmed by 8 bases and V by 5 bases; bases with no gene match: 12. The CDR3 spells CASSPNRDRVDGYTF. DNA for the CDR3: TGTGCCAGCAGTCCCAACCGGGACAGGGTGGACGGCTACACCTTC.

This CDR3 is CASTNWPSGEYNEQFF. CDR3 in DNA: TGTGCCAGTACTAATTGGCCTAGCGGAGAATACAATGAGCAGTTCTTC. The chain uses TRBV19 and TRBJ2-1; 7 bases fit TRBD2. CDR3 size: 16 residues. V shed 7 bases, J shed 4 bases, and the junction held 13 bases outside the gene matches. The germline CDR1 and CDR2 sequences are LNHDA and SQIVND (reference sequence).

The rearrangement joins TRBV6-5 to TRBJ1-5, with 10 bases aligning to TRBD1. Germline V lookup: CDR1 MNHEY, CDR2 SVGAGI. The CDR3 is made up of 15 amino acids. V dropped 5 bases and J dropped 7; count of bases not matched to a gene: 8. The CDR3 reads CASSKDRGHRQPQHF. CDR3 nucleotides: TGTGCCAGCAGTAAAGACAGGGGGCACCGGCAGCCCCAGCATTTT.

The chain is built from TRBV30 and TRBJ1-5; maybe TRBD1 (6 bases). V lost 1 base, J lost 2 bases, and 12 bases lay in between. Germline CDR1 reads GTSNPN; CDR2 reads SVGIG (reference sequence). The CDR3 covers 15 residues. In nucleotides, the CDR3 is TGTGCCTGGAGTGCAGGGGTGATCGGCAATCAGCCCCAGCATTTT. Protein: CAWSAGVIGNQPQHF.

The gene calls are TRBV25-1 and TRBJ1-3, with 9 nucleotides matching TRBD1. With V trimmed by 8 bases and J by 2 bases, 1 base remained unmatched. This CDR3 region has 13 residues. Germline CDR1 MGHDK, CDR2 SYGVNS. The DNA for the CDR3 is TGTGCCAGCCACAGGGGGCCTGGAAACACCATATATTTT. Translation: CASHRGPGNTIYF.

The rearrangement links TRBV10-3 to TRBJ2-3; 7 positions agree with TRBD2. From germline, CDR1 is ENHRY and CDR2 SYGVKD. Trimming cost V 4 bases and J 1 base; bases outside gene matches: 5. The length of the CDR3 is 15 residues. The CDR3 DNA follows: TGTGCCATCAGTGGTAGCCTAGCGGGCACAGATACGCAGTATTTT. This gives the protein CAISGSLAGTDTQYF.

This clone was counted only a few times. This chain uses TRBV7-2 with TRBJ2-7, with no clear D. The CDR3 covers 13 residues. V lost 1 base and J 4 bases, leaving 8 bases between the germline ends. Germline V gives CDR1 SGHTA, CDR2 FQGNSA. The CDR3 sequence: CASSLDPRYEQYF. The CDR3, as DNA: TGTGCCAGCAGCTTAGACCCGCGTTACGAGCAGTACTTC.

The V and J genes are TRBV28 and TRBJ2-5; D is possibly TRBD1 (6 bases). The V gene's germline CDR1 is MDHEN and CDR2 SYDVKM. The ends were cut back, 5 bases at V and 3 bases at J, with 13 bases in the middle. CDR3 length equals 14 residues. CDR3 sequence reads: CASSTWQGKETQYF. CDR3 bases: TGTGCCAGCAGTACCTGGCAGGGGAAAGAGACCCAGTACTTC.

V gene TRBV11-2 combines with J gene TRBJ1-1; 7 positions agree with TRBD1. CDR1 and CDR2 from the germline V gene are SGHAT and FQNNGV. V was clipped by 6 bases and J by 3 bases; unmatched bases: 10. The CDR3 is 15 amino acids. The CDR3, as DNA: TGTGCCAGCAGTCATCCTATTGACAGGGACACTGAAGCTTTCTTT. This sequence encodes CASSHPIDRDTEAFF. The variable domain in full, completed from reference TRBV11-2 and TRBJ1-1, reads EAGVAQSPRYKIIEKRQSVAFWCNPISGHATLYWYQQILGQGPKLLIQFQNNGVVDDSQLPKDRFSAERLKGVDSTLKIQPAKLEDSAVYLCASSHPIDRDTEAFFGQGTRLTVV.

V gene TRBV5-1 combines with J gene TRBJ2-7, with D tentatively TRBD1 (6 bases). The germline V gene has CDR1 SGHRS and CDR2 YFSETQ. With 2 bases removed from V and 0 bases from J, the gap between germline ends came to 9 bases. This CDR3 has 14 amino acids. The CDR3 DNA reads TGCGCCAGCAGCTTTCAGGGGAGCTCCTACGAGCAGTACTTC. It encodes CASSFQGSSYEQYF.

The chain uses TRBV7-6 and TRBJ2-7, with D tentatively TRBD2 (6 bases). CDR1 is SGHVS and CDR2 is FNYEAQ in the germline V gene. CDR3 length: 15 amino acids. Trimming shortened V by 1 base and J by 0 bases, and 10 bases separated the two germline ends. The CDR3 nucleotides read TGTGCCAGCAGCTTAGAGCCTAGCGCCTCCTACGAGCAGTACTTC. This sequence encodes CASSLEPSASYEQYF. Drawing the rest from reference TRBV7-6 and TRBJ2-7, the complete variable domain is GAGVSQSPRYKVTKRGQDVALRCDPISGHVSLYWYRQALGQGPEFLTYFNYEAQQDKSGLPNDRFSAERPEGSISTLTIQRTEQRDSAMYRCASSLEPSASYEQYFGPGTRLTVT.

The rearrangement links TRBV6-8 to TRBJ2-7, with a tentative D call TRBD2 (6 bases). The V end was cut by 4 bases, the J end by 4 bases, with 23 bases between. Germline values: CDR1 MNHGY, CDR2 SAAAGT. The CDR3 extends over 17 amino acids. This chain's CDR3 is CASSCRRGPPLGYEQYF. Here the CDR3 DNA reads TGTGCCAGCAGTTGTAGGCGGGGACCCCCTCTGGGGTACGAGCAGTACTTC.

The chain carries TRBV29-1 and TRBJ1-4; no clear D gene. The V end lost 2 bases, the J end lost 8 bases, and 15 bases lay between the germline ends. Germline lookup yields CDR1 SQVTM and CDR2 ANQGSEA. The CDR3 is 14 amino acids. CDR3: CSVELPPSGEKLFF. The CDR3 DNA reads as TGCAGCGTTGAACTTCCTCCCTCAGGCGAAAAACTGTTTTTT.

This sequence joins TRBV7-9 and TRBJ2-1, with 12 bases that match TRBD2. From germline, CDR1 is SEHNR and CDR2 FQNEAQ (reference sequence). The CDR3 consists of 18 residues. The junction had 8 bases not matched to a gene; V was cut back by 5 bases and J by 0 bases. In nucleotides, the CDR3 is TGTGCCAGCAGCCCGGGACTAGCGGGTGAGGTCTCCTACAATGAGCAGTTCTTC. It translates to CASSPGLAGEVSYNEQFF.

CDR3 nucleotides: TGTGCCATCAGTGAGCCGAGGCCGACTAGCGGGATCCGGCGGGAGCAGTACTTC. This codes for CAISEPRPTSGIRREQYF. J is TRBJ2-7 and V is TRBV10-3; TRBD2 agrees at 11 bases. This CDR3 has 18 amino acids. The junction had 16 bases not matched to a gene; V was cut back by 2 bases and J by 7 bases. From germline, CDR1 is ENHRY and CDR2 SYGVKD.

The chain joins TRBV7-8 to TRBJ1-1; 10 bases align to TRBD1. The V segment lost 4 bases and the J segment 4 bases; nucleotides outside the gene matches: 3. The CDR3 sequence is 14 residues long. CDR1 is SGHVS and CDR2 is FQNEAQ in the germline V gene. In DNA, the CDR3 is TGTGCCAGCAGCTGGGGACAGGGGTTCACTGAAGCTTTCTTT. Translation: CASSWGQGFTEAFF. Based on the CDR3 plus reference TRBV7-8 and TRBJ1-1, the full variable domain is GAGVSQSPRYKVAKRGQDVALRCDPISGHVSLFWYQQALGQGPEFLTYFQNEAQLDKSGLPSDRFFAERPEGSVSTLKIQRTQQEDSAVYLCASSWGQGFTEAFFGQGTRLTVV.

The V call is TRBV5-4, the J call TRBJ2-7; 7 nucleotides match TRBD1. In germline, CDR1 is SGHNT, CDR2 YYREEE (reference sequence). This CDR3 spans 15 amino acids. The V and J ends lost 5 bases and 6 bases, in that order; junction bases with no gene match: 14. DNA of the CDR3: TGTGCCAGCAGTTTCACCCAGGGGGTTAATAGCGAGCAGTACTTC. Its translation: CASSFTQGVNSEQYF.

The chain has TRBV2 and TRBJ2-3, with 8 nucleotides matching TRBD2. The germline V gene encodes CDR1 SNHLY and CDR2 FYNNEI. The V gene end was trimmed by 0 bases and the J gene end by 8 bases; junction bases not matched to a gene: 13. There are 17 residues in the CDR3. The CDR3 protein is CASSEASNWSSGFTQYF. In DNA, the CDR3 is TGTGCCAGCAGTGAAGCTTCCAACTGGTCTAGCGGGTTTACGCAGTATTTT.

The chain is built from TRBV5-6 and TRBJ2-5, with 7 bases matching TRBD1. Germline V CDR1 and CDR2: SGHDT, YYEEEE. Trimming took 4 bases from V and 5 from J; bases not matched to a gene: 8. The CDR3 runs 14 residues. The CDR3 DNA reads TGTGCCAGCAGCCCACAGGGGTCCGGGGAGACCCAGTACTTC. Protein sequence: CASSPQGSGETQYF.

The chain carries TRBV14 and TRBJ1-1; D unclear. The V gene's germline CDR1 is SGHDN and CDR2 FVKESK. The germline V and J ends were trimmed by 2 bases and 5 bases, with 12 bases remaining between them. The CDR3 sequence is 14 residues long. The CDR3 protein is CASSQTEMRTEAFF. In DNA, the CDR3 is TGTGCCAGCAGCCAAACAGAGATGAGAACTGAAGCTTTCTTT.

The chain uses TRBV25-1 and TRBJ1-1, with TRBD1 identical over 8 bases. J lost 2 bases, V lost 10 bases, and 6 bases had no gene match. CDR3 length equals 13 residues. Germline-derived CDR1 and CDR2 are MGHDK and SYGVNS. The CDR3 reads CAISDRGNTEAFF. The CDR3 bases are TGTGCCATTTCAGACAGGGGAAACACTGAAGCTTTCTTT.

The gene calls are TRBV25-1 and TRBJ2-5, with D perhaps TRBD2 (5 bases). The CDR3 consists of 15 residues. CDR1 MGHDK and CDR2 SYGVNS come from the germline V gene. Trimming shortened V by 3 bases and J by 1 base, and 12 bases separated the two germline ends. Here the CDR3 DNA reads TGTGCCAGCAGTGACCATGGACTGATCCAAGAGACCCAGTACTTC. Amino acid sequence: CASSDHGLIQETQYF. Filled out from reference TRBV25-1 and TRBJ2-5, the complete variable domain reads EADIYQTPRYLVIGTGKKITLECSQTMGHDKMYWYQQDPGMELHLIHYSYGVNSTEKGDLSSESTVSRIRTEHFPLTLESARPSHTSQYLCASSDHGLIQETQYFGPGTRLLVL.